The next 20 T cell receptor beta chains were all read from a single sample in a study of shared clonotypes between healthy human individuals. Libraries were prepared by immunoSEQ multiplex PCR; TCRdb keeps only in-frame clonotypes and omits some of them. The sample records fewer than 3 million clones, roughly 90% being singletons. Sequenced sample: naive CD4+ T cells from PBMCs. Subset given: CD45RA+ positively selected. These receptors originate from a man in his late teens or twenties in good health. Some clones in this sample may be carry-over from other donors' samples.

The chain links TRBV4-3 to TRBJ2-2; D perhaps matches TRBD1 (6 bases). V was trimmed by 0 bases and J by 2 bases, leaving 10 bases between them. CDR3 length: 16 amino acids. Per germline, CDR1 LGHNA and CDR2 YSLEER. The CDR3 DNA reads as TGCGCCAGCAGCCAAGATGGGACACCCAACACCGGGGAGCTGTTTTTT. It is translated as CASSQDGTPNTGELFF.

The V call is TRBV19, the J call TRBJ2-5; TRBD1 aligns across 9 bases. V lost 4 bases to trimming and J lost 4 bases; unmatched junction nucleotides: 7. The CDR3 is 15 residues long. Germline CDR1 LNHDA, CDR2 SQIVND (reference sequence). CDR3 amino acids: CASSTGQGFTETQYF. The CDR3 DNA reads as TGTGCCAGTAGTACCGGACAGGGGTTCACAGAGACCCAGTACTTC.

Notes on this clone: Different DNA sequences within this sample yield the same CDR3. J is TRBJ2-3 and V is TRBV2; 9 bases map to TRBD1. The CDR3 sequence is 14 residues long. CDR1 and CDR2 from the germline V gene are SNHLY and FYNNEI. V lost 5 bases to trimming and J lost 6 bases; unmatched junction nucleotides: 6. In nucleotides, the CDR3 is TGTGCCAGCAGTCCGGACAGGGGCGGCGATACGCAGTATTTT. Its translation: CASSPDRGGDTQYF.

The CDR3 spells CASSRAGLYNEQFF. In DNA form, the CDR3 reads TGTGCCAGCTCAAGGGCAGGGCTCTACAATGAGCAGTTCTTC. This chain uses TRBV18 with TRBJ2-1, with D maybe TRBD1 (5 bases). This CDR3 has 14 amino acids. Germline values: CDR1 KGHSH, CDR2 LQKENI. The germline V and J ends were trimmed by 5 bases and 3 bases, with 11 bases remaining between them.

The rearrangement joins TRBV28 to TRBJ1-2; maybe TRBD1 (6 bases). There are 15 residues in the CDR3. Germline loops: CDR1 MDHEN, CDR2 SYDVKM. With 7 bases removed from V and 2 bases from J, the gap between germline ends came to 17 bases. The CDR3 nucleotides are TGTGCCAGCAACCTAGGGGGACATCCGAACTATGGCTACACCTTC. It translates to CASNLGGHPNYGYTF.

As concerns this clone: Other DNA sequences from this sample encode an identical CDR3 as well. V and J are TRBV19 and TRBJ2-3; D is uncertain. The CDR3 extends over 13 amino acids. Germline values: CDR1 LNHDA, CDR2 SQIVND (reference sequence). V was shortened by 3 bases and J by 0 bases, with 4 bases between the two germline ends. CDR3 sequence (DNA): TGTGCCAGTAGTATTCCTAGCACAGATACGCAGTATTTT. This encodes CASSIPSTDTQYF.

The chain is built from TRBV2 and TRBJ2-2, with D unresolved. This CDR3 spans 13 amino acids. Trimming shortened V by 6 bases and J by 7 bases, and 12 bases separated the two germline ends. Germline assignment: CDR1 SNHLY and CDR2 FYNNEI. CDR3 residues: CASSRVISGELFF. In DNA form, the CDR3 reads TGTGCCAGCAGCCGGGTGATCAGCGGGGAGCTGTTTTTT.

The rearrangement uses TRBV28 and TRBJ2-3, with TRBD2 matching over 11 bases. Germline V CDR1 and CDR2: MDHEN, SYDVKM. The CDR3 contains 16 residues. V shed 2 bases, J shed 7 bases, and the junction held 8 bases outside the gene matches. In DNA form, the CDR3 reads TGTGCCAGCAGTTTAAGGCTAGCGGGAGGAGCTAATACGCAGTATTTT. This translates into CASSLRLAGGANTQYF.

On this clone: The same CDR3 also results from other DNA sequences found in this sample. J is TRBJ2-7 and V is TRBV30; perhaps TRBD1 as D (5 bases). V lost 2 bases to trimming and J lost 4 bases, with 9 bases between them. This CDR3 is built from 12 residues. The V gene's germline CDR1 is GTSNPN and CDR2 SVGIG (reference sequence). CDR3 in DNA: TGTGCCTGGAGTTCCCAGGGATACGAGCAGTACTTC. Translating it yields CAWSSQGYEQYF.

The chain carries TRBV7-2 and TRBJ1-1; D unclear. This CDR3 is built from 15 residues. Trimming cost V 5 bases and J 0 bases, with 13 bases left between them. Germline-derived CDR1 and CDR2 are SGHTA and FQGNSA. CDR3 in amino acids: CASSPAMGLNTEAFF. The DNA of the CDR3 is TGTGCCAGCAGCCCGGCGATGGGGTTGAACACTGAAGCTTTCTTT.

The chain links TRBV27 to TRBJ2-3; 7 bases map to TRBD2. This CDR3 spans 13 amino acids. Looked up from germline, CDR1 is MNHEY and CDR2 is SMNVEV (reference sequence). With 3 bases clipped from V and 6 bases from J, the junction kept 3 bases outside the gene matches. CDR3 nucleotides: TGTGCCAGCAGTTTTGCGGGAGCGGATACGCAGTATTTT. Translated: CASSFAGADTQYF.

Remarks on this clone: Within the sample, other DNA sequences also encode this same CDR3. V is TRBV7-2 and J is TRBJ2-5; D unresolved. Per the germline V gene, CDR1 is SGHTA and CDR2 is FQGNSA. This CDR3 has 13 amino acids. V was cut by 3 bases and J by 1 base, with 6 bases left in between. Here the CDR3 reads CASSLSLQETQYF. CDR3 DNA: TGTGCCAGCAGCTTGAGTCTCCAAGAGACCCAGTACTTC.

V and J are TRBV7-2 and TRBJ1-1; D might be TRBD1 (5 bases). Germline assignment: CDR1 SGHTA and CDR2 FQGNSA. The CDR3 runs 14 residues. V was clipped by 5 bases and J by 0 bases, with 10 bases between them. In DNA, the CDR3 is TGTGCCAGCAGCCTACAGGTGCTGAACACTGAAGCTTTCTTT. Encoded protein: CASSLQVLNTEAFF. The whole variable domain, remainder taken from reference TRBV7-2 and TRBJ1-1, is GAGVSQSPSNKVTEKGKDVELRCDPISGHTALYWYRQSLGQGLEFLIYFQGNSAPDKSGLPSDRFSAERTGGSVSTLTIQRTQQEDSAVYLCASSLQVLNTEAFFGQGTRLTVV.

The chain employs TRBV7-2 and TRBJ1-1; maybe TRBD1 (5 bases). The CDR3 spans 18 residues. V lost 1 base to trimming and J lost 10 bases, with 28 bases between them. Germline V gives CDR1 SGHTA, CDR2 FQGNSA. The CDR3 sequence is CASSLGFDSSSRLTGAFF. DNA of the CDR3: TGTGCCAGCAGCTTAGGGTTTGACAGCTCTTCCCGGCTTACGGGAGCTTTCTTT.

The chain carries TRBV7-9 and TRBJ2-7, with D perhaps matching TRBD2 (5 bases). Germline lookup yields CDR1 SEHNR and CDR2 FQNEAQ (reference sequence). The V gene lost 1 base and the J gene lost 0 bases, with 13 bases spanning the gap. This CDR3 comprises 16 residues. The CDR3 nucleotides read TGTGCCAGCAGCTTAGGCTTCGGAGGCCGCTCCTACGAGCAGTACTTC. Its protein is CASSLGFGGRSYEQYF.

In DNA, the CDR3 is TGCGCCAGCAGCCAACCCTTCCGGGGACAGAGATACGAGCAGTACTTC. Residues: CASSQPFRGQRYEQYF. The rearrangement links TRBV4-1 to TRBJ2-7; 7 bases fit TRBD1. There are 16 residues in the CDR3. CDR1 and CDR2 from the germline V gene are MGHRA and YSYEKL. The ends lost 2 bases at V and 4 bases at J; junction bases unmatched: 11.

In its sample, this clone was seen once. The rearrangement links TRBV9 to TRBJ1-3; D ambiguous. The CDR3 totals 14 residues. Trimming shortened V by 0 bases and J by 5 bases, and 9 bases separated the two germline ends. Germline CDR1 and CDR2: SGDLS and YYNGEE. CDR3 loop: CASSVEVGRNTIYF. The CDR3 nucleotides are TGTGCCAGCAGCGTAGAGGTGGGGAGAAACACCATATATTTT.

With respect to this clone: The sample contains more than one DNA sequence encoding this CDR3. This chain connects TRBV5-1 to TRBJ2-5, with D possibly matching TRBD2 (6 bases). The V end lost 2 bases, the J end lost 3 bases, and 11 bases lay between the germline ends. CDR1 is SGHRS, CDR2 YFSETQ, per germline. The CDR3 spans 14 residues. The DNA for the CDR3 is TGCGCCAGCAGCTTAGCGGGTGGGGAAGAGACCCAGTACTTC. This translates into CASSLAGGEETQYF.

For this clone: Other DNA variants within this sample encode the same CDR3. The chain combines TRBV9 with TRBJ2-3; D gene unclear. V shed 0 bases and J shed 0 bases, with 5 bases lying between them. Germline CDR1 SGDLS, CDR2 YYNGEE. The CDR3 covers 14 residues. In DNA form, the CDR3 reads TGTGCCAGCAGCGTAGTCGCTAGCACAGATACGCAGTATTTT. It codes for CASSVVASTDTQYF.

This chain links TRBV2 with TRBJ1-3; D remains ambiguous. Trimming pared 5 bases from V and 3 bases from J, leaving 5 bases between. Per germline, CDR1 SNHLY and CDR2 FYNNEI. This CDR3 is built from 12 residues. The CDR3 DNA reads TGTGCCAGCAGTATGATTGGAAACACCATATATTTT. Protein: CASSMIGNTIYF.